This is a list of T cell receptor beta chains from one sample in a study of response to subunit inactivated influenza vaccine. TCRdb used MiXCR to reprocess the RT-PCR reads, holding one entry per CDR3 protein. The table records about half a million distinct CDR3 sequences, roughly 9.8% of them present only once. This sample comprised PBMCs from blood, obtained around seven weeks after vaccination. These receptors all stem from a man aged 50 or older who received an inactivated influenza vaccine. Both conserved end residues are part of each CDR3. Each record gives: V gene, clone size, J gene, D gene, CDR3 protein, CDR3 DNA. The D gene is left open where the match is weak. Only part of the rows carry a size: once, few, many, or a class if the clone is expanded.

V gene: TRBV7-4; clone size: few; J gene: TRBJ1-1; D gene: -; CDR3 protein: CASSLHYRARRGTEAFF; CDR3 DNA: TGTGCCAGCAGCTTACATTACCGAGCCCGAAGGGGGACTGAAGCTTTCTTT
V gene: TRBV9; clone size: few; J gene: TRBJ2-1; D gene: -; CDR3 protein: CASSVVQGSYNEQFF; CDR3 DNA: TGTGCCAGCAGCGTAGTGCAGGGCTCCTACAATGAGCAGTTCTTC
V gene: TRBV7-9; clone size: many; J gene: TRBJ2-5; D gene: TRBD2; CDR3 protein: CATGLAGAETQYF; CDR3 DNA: TGTGCCACCGGACTAGCGGGAGCAGAGACCCAGTACTTC
V gene: TRBV6-5; clone size: many; J gene: TRBJ2-7; D gene: TRBD1; CDR3 protein: CASSYSGDRGLYEQYF; CDR3 DNA: TGTGCCAGCAGTTACTCTGGGGACAGGGGCTTGTACGAGCAGTACTTC
V gene: TRBV2; clone size: few; J gene: TRBJ1-1; D gene: -; CDR3 protein: CASSAEDSSNTEAFF; CDR3 DNA: TGTGCCAGCAGTGCCGAGGACAGTTCGAACACTGAAGCTTTCTTT
V gene: TRBV5-6; clone size: many; J gene: TRBJ1-1; D gene: -; CDR3 protein: CASSLLRTVNTEAFF; CDR3 DNA: TGTGCCAGCAGCCTACTTAGGACAGTGAACACTGAAGCTTTCTTT
V gene: TRBV5-1; clone size: few; J gene: TRBJ1-1; D gene: -; CDR3 protein: CASSLSVGRGTEAFF; CDR3 DNA: TGCGCCAGCAGCTTGAGCGTCGGCAGAGGAACTGAAGCTTTCTTT
V gene: TRBV12-3/TRBV12-4; clone size: few; J gene: TRBJ2-5; D gene: TRBD2; CDR3 protein: CASSLTSGRETQYF; CDR3 DNA: TGTGCCAGCAGTTTGACCAGCGGGAGGGAGACCCAGTACTTC
V gene: TRBV15; clone size: many; J gene: TRBJ2-3; D gene: -; CDR3 protein: CATSFLRGRADTQYF; CDR3 DNA: TGTGCCACCAGCTTCCTCCGGGGGAGAGCAGATACGCAGTATTTT
V gene: TRBV29-1; clone size: many; J gene: TRBJ2-1; D gene: -; CDR3 protein: CSVEGGLRVKASGEQFF; CDR3 DNA: TGCAGCGTTGAAGGGGGTTTGAGGGTTAAGGCATCGGGTGAGCAGTTCTTC
V gene: TRBV7-9; clone size: many; J gene: TRBJ2-7; D gene: -; CDR3 protein: CASSLGSGFYEQYF; CDR3 DNA: TGTGCCAGCAGCTTAGGGTCAGGGTTCTACGAGCAGTACTTC
V gene: TRBV28; clone size: few; J gene: TRBJ1-5; D gene: -; CDR3 protein: CASKLGGSNQPQHF; CDR3 DNA: TGTGCCAGCAAATTGGGTGGAAGCAATCAGCCCCAGCATTTT
V gene: TRBV5-5; clone size: many; J gene: TRBJ2-1; D gene: TRBD1; CDR3 protein: CASIPIGTGDNEQFF; CDR3 DNA: TGTGCCAGCATCCCCATTGGGACAGGGGACAATGAGCAGTTCTTC
V gene: TRBV20-1; clone size: -; J gene: TRBJ2-1; D gene: -; CDR3 protein: CSAKRSEGAYNEQFF; CDR3 DNA: TGCAGTGCTAAGAGATCCGAAGGCGCCTACAATGAGCAGTTCTTC
V gene: TRBV11-1; clone size: -; J gene: TRBJ2-3; D gene: TRBD1; CDR3 protein: CASSLVGTGGTSTDTQYF; CDR3 DNA: TGTGCCAGCAGCTTAGTCGGGACAGGGGGCACTAGCACAGATACGCAGTATTTT
V gene: TRBV6-5; clone size: many; J gene: TRBJ2-2; D gene: -; CDR3 protein: CASSYDRRNTGELFF; CDR3 DNA: TGTGCCAGCAGTTACGACAGGAGGAACACCGGGGAGCTGTTTTTT
V gene: TRBV7-9; clone size: few; J gene: TRBJ2-3; D gene: -; CDR3 protein: CADGLSTDTQYF; CDR3 DNA: TGTGCCGACGGCCTTAGCACAGATACGCAGTATTTT
V gene: TRBV2; clone size: -; J gene: TRBJ2-2; D gene: TRBD1; CDR3 protein: CASSSGTGKNTGELFF; CDR3 DNA: TGTGCCAGCAGCTCCGGGACAGGGAAGAACACCGGGGAGCTGTTTTTT
V gene: TRBV29-1; clone size: few; J gene: TRBJ2-7; D gene: -; CDR3 protein: CSVDVGHEQYF; CDR3 DNA: TGCAGCGTTGACGTGGGGCACGAGCAGTACTTC
V gene: TRBV7-8; clone size: few; J gene: TRBJ2-1; D gene: TRBD2; CDR3 protein: CASSRAGSYYNEQFF; CDR3 DNA: TGTGCCAGCAGCAGAGCGGGGTCCTACTACAATGAGCAGTTCTTC
V gene: TRBV4-3; clone size: many; J gene: TRBJ2-1; D gene: -; CDR3 protein: CASSQEVSEGGRYSYNEQFF; CDR3 DNA: TGCGCCAGCAGCCAAGAAGTGTCGGAGGGAGGAAGATACTCCTACAATGAGCAGTTCTTC
V gene: TRBV5-1; clone size: -; J gene: TRBJ1-1; D gene: TRBD1; CDR3 protein: CASSFRDRNTEAFF; CDR3 DNA: TGCGCCAGCAGCTTCCGGGACAGGAACACTGAAGCTTTCTTT
V gene: TRBV11-3; clone size: -; J gene: TRBJ2-3; D gene: TRBD1; CDR3 protein: CASSVRDSSTDTQYF; CDR3 DNA: TGTGCCAGCAGCGTCCGGGACAGCAGCACAGATACGCAGTATTTT
V gene: TRBV27; clone size: few; J gene: TRBJ2-3; D gene: TRBD1; CDR3 protein: CASSPSRDRKTDTQYF; CDR3 DNA: TGTGCCAGCAGCCCCTCCCGGGACAGGAAAACAGATACGCAGTATTTT
V gene: TRBV15; clone size: -; J gene: TRBJ2-5; D gene: TRBD1; CDR3 protein: CATGTGRTETQYF; CDR3 DNA: TGTGCCACCGGGACAGGAAGGACAGAGACCCAGTACTTC
V gene: TRBV7-3; clone size: -; J gene: TRBJ2-2; D gene: TRBD1; CDR3 protein: CASSFQPGTVNTGELFF; CDR3 DNA: TGTGCCAGCAGCTTCCAACCTGGGACAGTGAACACCGGGGAGCTGTTTTTT
V gene: TRBV7-2; clone size: -; J gene: TRBJ2-7; D gene: -; CDR3 protein: CASSLSRELYEQYF; CDR3 DNA: TGTGCCAGCAGCTTAAGTCGGGAGCTCTACGAGCAGTACTTC
V gene: TRBV29-1; clone size: few; J gene: TRBJ2-2; D gene: -; CDR3 protein: CSAARGIGELFF; CDR3 DNA: TGCAGCGCAGCCAGGGGAATCGGGGAGCTGTTTTTT
V gene: TRBV24-1; clone size: few; J gene: TRBJ2-2; D gene: -; CDR3 protein: CATSGSGTPGWGYTGELFF; CDR3 DNA: TGTGCCACCAGTGGTAGCGGAACCCCCGGGTGGGGGTACACCGGGGAGCTGTTTTTT
V gene: TRBV18; clone size: -; J gene: TRBJ1-5; D gene: TRBD1; CDR3 protein: CASSQTGVSNQPQHF; CDR3 DNA: TGTGCCAGCTCACAAACAGGGGTTAGCAATCAGCCCCAGCATTTT
V gene: TRBV11-2; clone size: many; J gene: TRBJ2-1; D gene: -; CDR3 protein: CASGKWPQAGNEQFF; CDR3 DNA: TGTGCCAGCGGAAAGTGGCCCCAAGCTGGTAATGAGCAGTTCTTC
V gene: TRBV20-1; clone size: -; J gene: TRBJ2-1; D gene: -; CDR3 protein: CIPAGAWDEQFF; CDR3 DNA: TGCATTCCCGCGGGGGCCTGGGATGAGCAGTTCTTC
V gene: TRBV28; clone size: few; J gene: TRBJ2-1; D gene: -; CDR3 protein: CASSLTGAVEQFF; CDR3 DNA: TGTGCCAGCAGTTTAACGGGAGCGGTGGAGCAGTTCTTC
V gene: TRBV7-2; clone size: -; J gene: TRBJ2-1; D gene: -; CDR3 protein: CASSWEDYNEQFF; CDR3 DNA: TGTGCCAGCAGCTGGGAAGACTACAATGAGCAGTTCTTC
V gene: TRBV3-1; clone size: few; J gene: TRBJ1-3; D gene: TRBD1; CDR3 protein: CASSHGTAVSGNTIYF; CDR3 DNA: TGTGCCAGCAGCCACGGGACAGCGGTCTCTGGAAACACCATATATTTT
V gene: TRBV7-2; clone size: few; J gene: TRBJ2-7; D gene: TRBD2; CDR3 protein: CASSLVVGGRANYEQYF; CDR3 DNA: TGTGCCAGCAGCTTAGTCGTCGGCGGGAGAGCAAACTACGAGCAGTACTTC
V gene: TRBV12-3/TRBV12-4; clone size: -; J gene: TRBJ1-1; D gene: -; CDR3 protein: CANSSPGDEAFF; CDR3 DNA: TGTGCCAACAGTTCACCGGGGGATGAAGCTTTCTTT
V gene: TRBV5-1; clone size: many; J gene: TRBJ2-5; D gene: -; CDR3 protein: CASSSGSGETQYF; CDR3 DNA: TGCGCCAGCAGCTCTGGGAGTGGGGAGACCCAGTACTTC
V gene: TRBV6-1; clone size: -; J gene: TRBJ2-1; D gene: TRBD2; CDR3 protein: CASGLAGLSSYNEQFF; CDR3 DNA: TGTGCCAGCGGACTAGCGGGCCTTAGCTCCTACAATGAGCAGTTCTTC
V gene: TRBV6-1; clone size: many; J gene: TRBJ2-3; D gene: TRBD1; CDR3 protein: CASSAGQGAVADTQYF; CDR3 DNA: TGTGCCAGCAGTGCAGGACAGGGGGCTGTGGCAGATACGCAGTATTTT
V gene: TRBV7-3; clone size: -; J gene: TRBJ2-1; D gene: -; CDR3 protein: CASSSNYNDQFF; CDR3 DNA: TGTGCCAGCAGCTCGAACTACAATGATCAGTTCTTC
V gene: TRBV11-2; clone size: many; J gene: TRBJ2-1; D gene: TRBD1; CDR3 protein: CASSLGGQGFEQFF; CDR3 DNA: TGTGCCAGCAGCTTAGGTGGACAGGGATTTGAGCAGTTCTTC
V gene: TRBV5-1; clone size: -; J gene: TRBJ1-2; D gene: -; CDR3 protein: CASSRTEISYGYTF; CDR3 DNA: TGCGCCAGCAGTCGAACAGAAATTTCGTATGGCTACACCTTC
V gene: TRBV7-9; clone size: few; J gene: TRBJ1-2; D gene: -; CDR3 protein: CASSRTGIGGGYTF; CDR3 DNA: TGTGCCAGCAGCCGAACGGGGATTGGTGGCGGCTACACCTTC
V gene: TRBV20-1; clone size: few; J gene: TRBJ2-5; D gene: TRBD2; CDR3 protein: CSASGGVVETQYF; CDR3 DNA: TGCAGTGCTAGCGGGGGGGTGGTGGAGACCCAGTACTTC
V gene: TRBV6-5; clone size: -; J gene: TRBJ1-2; D gene: -; CDR3 protein: CASSYKGHPNMIGYTF; CDR3 DNA: TGTGCCAGCAGTTACAAGGGACACCCCAATATGATAGGCTACACCTTC
V gene: TRBV20-1; clone size: -; J gene: TRBJ2-1; D gene: TRBD2; CDR3 protein: CSASDRLLRTSGRNEQFF; CDR3 DNA: TGCAGTGCTTCAGACCGTCTACTACGGACTAGCGGGAGGAATGAGCAGTTCTTC
V gene: TRBV5-1; clone size: few; J gene: TRBJ2-3; D gene: -; CDR3 protein: CASSLSSPSDTQYF; CDR3 DNA: TGCGCCAGCAGCTTGTCGAGTCCCTCAGATACGCAGTATTTT
V gene: TRBV7-2; clone size: -; J gene: TRBJ2-3; D gene: -; CDR3 protein: CASSLKFGVDTQYF; CDR3 DNA: TGTGCCAGCAGCTTAAAGTTTGGTGTTGATACGCAGTATTTT
V gene: TRBV14; clone size: few; J gene: TRBJ2-1; D gene: -; CDR3 protein: CASSLWHGANNEQFF; CDR3 DNA: TGTGCCAGCAGCCTTTGGCATGGAGCGAACAATGAGCAGTTCTTC